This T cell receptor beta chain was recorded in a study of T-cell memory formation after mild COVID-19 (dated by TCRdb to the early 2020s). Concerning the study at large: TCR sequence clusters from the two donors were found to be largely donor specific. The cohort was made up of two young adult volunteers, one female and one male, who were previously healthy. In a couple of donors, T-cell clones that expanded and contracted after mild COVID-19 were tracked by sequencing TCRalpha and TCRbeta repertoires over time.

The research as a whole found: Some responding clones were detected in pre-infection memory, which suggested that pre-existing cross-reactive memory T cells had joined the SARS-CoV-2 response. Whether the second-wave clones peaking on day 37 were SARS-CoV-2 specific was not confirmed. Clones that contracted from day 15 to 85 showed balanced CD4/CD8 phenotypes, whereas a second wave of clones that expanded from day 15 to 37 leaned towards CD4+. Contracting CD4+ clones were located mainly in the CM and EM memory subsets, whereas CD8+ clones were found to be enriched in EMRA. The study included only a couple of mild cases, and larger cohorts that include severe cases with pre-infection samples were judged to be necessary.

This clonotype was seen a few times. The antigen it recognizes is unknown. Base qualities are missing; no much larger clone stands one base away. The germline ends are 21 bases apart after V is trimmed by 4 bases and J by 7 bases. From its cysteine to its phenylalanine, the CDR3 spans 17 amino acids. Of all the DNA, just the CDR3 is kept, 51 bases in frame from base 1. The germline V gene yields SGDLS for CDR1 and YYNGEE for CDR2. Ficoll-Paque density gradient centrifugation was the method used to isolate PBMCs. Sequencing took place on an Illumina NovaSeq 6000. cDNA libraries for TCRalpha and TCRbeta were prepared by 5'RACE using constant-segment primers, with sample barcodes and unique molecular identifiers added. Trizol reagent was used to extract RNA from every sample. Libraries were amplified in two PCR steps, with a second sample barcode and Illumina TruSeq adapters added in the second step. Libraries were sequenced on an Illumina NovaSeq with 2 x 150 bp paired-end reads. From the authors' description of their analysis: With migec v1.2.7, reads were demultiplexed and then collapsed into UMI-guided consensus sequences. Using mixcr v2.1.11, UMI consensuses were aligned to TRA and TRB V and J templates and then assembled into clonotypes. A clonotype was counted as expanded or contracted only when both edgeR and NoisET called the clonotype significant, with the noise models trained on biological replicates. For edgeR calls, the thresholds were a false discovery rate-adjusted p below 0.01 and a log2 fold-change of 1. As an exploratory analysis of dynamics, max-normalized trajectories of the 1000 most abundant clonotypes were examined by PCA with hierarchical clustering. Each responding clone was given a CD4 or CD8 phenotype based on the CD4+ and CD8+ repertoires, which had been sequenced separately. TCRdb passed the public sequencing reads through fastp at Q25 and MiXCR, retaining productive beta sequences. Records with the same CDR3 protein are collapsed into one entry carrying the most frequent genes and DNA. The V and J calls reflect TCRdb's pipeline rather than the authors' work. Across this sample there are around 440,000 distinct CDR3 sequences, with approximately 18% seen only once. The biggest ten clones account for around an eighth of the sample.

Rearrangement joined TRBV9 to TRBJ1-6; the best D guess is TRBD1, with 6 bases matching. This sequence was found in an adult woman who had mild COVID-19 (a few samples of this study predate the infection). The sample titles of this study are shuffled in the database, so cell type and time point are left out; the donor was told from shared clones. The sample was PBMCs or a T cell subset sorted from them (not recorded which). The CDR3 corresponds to CASSPQQGGASNSPLHF. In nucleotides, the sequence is TGTGCCAGCAGCCCCCAACAGGGAGGAGCGTCGAATTCACCCCTCCACTTT.